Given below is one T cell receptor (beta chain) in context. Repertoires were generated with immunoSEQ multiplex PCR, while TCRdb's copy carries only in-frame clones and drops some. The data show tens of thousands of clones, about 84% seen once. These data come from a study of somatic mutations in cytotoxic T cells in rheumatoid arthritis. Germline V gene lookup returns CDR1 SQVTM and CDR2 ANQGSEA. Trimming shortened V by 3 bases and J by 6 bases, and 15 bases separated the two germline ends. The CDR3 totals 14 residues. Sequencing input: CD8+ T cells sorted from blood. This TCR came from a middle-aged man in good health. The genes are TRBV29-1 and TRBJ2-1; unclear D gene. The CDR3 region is CSVDPEPRVNEQFF. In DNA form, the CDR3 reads TGCAGCGTTGACCCCGAACCCCGGGTCAATGAGCAGTTCTTC.